The source of this T cell receptor beta chain is a study of liver allograft versus peripheral blood T cells. Study-wide background: Transplanted-liver and recipient peripheral blood T cell receptor repertoires were compared.

A single record per CDR3 protein comes from TCRdb applying MiXCR to the reads. The sample lists 6,000 to 7,000 distinct CDR3 sequences, about a sixth occurring once. Germline V gene sequence: CDR1 LGHNT, CDR2 FRNRAP. The CDR3 sequence is 15 residues long. V lost 5 bases to trimming and J lost 9 bases, with 20 bases between them. The V and J genes are TRBV12-5 and TRBJ2-1; possibly TRBD2 for D (6 bases). The receptor was derived from a human patient who had a liver transplant. The T cells may come from the graft donor. In DNA, the CDR3 is TGTGCTAGTGGTCCATATCCCGGAGGGATAGTTGAGCAGTTCTTC. It specifies CASGPYPGGIVEQFF.